This T cell receptor beta chain was recovered during a study of blood T cell repertoires in COVID-19 (dated by TCRdb to about 2020). About the full investigation: The collaborator samples originated in the United States, Italy and Spain and spanned the acute and convalescent phases of COVID-19. A de-identified subject ID, COVID-19 status, age in years and sex were almost always included in the sample metadata. Deeply sampled blood TCRbeta repertoires from subjects exposed to, actively infected with, or recovered from COVID-19 were included in the dataset. HLA class I and class II types, where available, came from metadata supplied by the sample provider rather than from assay-based typing. The samples were drawn from two sources: the first 160 participants of the ongoing ImmuneRACE study, and 1,000 to 1,500 subjects contributed by 6 global collaborators. The prospective study material was composed of cDNA or gDNA derived from T cells, B-cell-depleted T cells, or PBMCs. The repertoires were made available in a free public database intended to serve as a resource for research on the immune response to SARS-CoV-2.

On the study overall, not on this receptor specifically: How much clinical and demographic metadata was included differed by source and by participant, and the metadata was provided uncurated.

TCRbeta CDR3 regions were amplified from genomic DNA by means of the immunoSEQ Assay, a bias-controlled multiplex PCR. Concerning the study's data processing: The number of nucleated cells in each sample was estimated from the amplification of reference gene primers within the assay. Sequence reads were collapsed and filtered to measure the absolute abundance of every unique TCRbeta CDR3 rearrangement. For each sample, productive Simpson clonality was calculated by taking the square root of Simpson's diversity index across productive rearrangements. TCRdb mirrors the immuneACCESS table, restricted to in-frame sequences. Some clones are absent from its copies; in checked studies, under half trace to an unresolved V gene, and the reason for the others is unknown. That table supplies the V and J calls and clone size; D and trimming were determined from the DNA. For this sample there are 150,000 or so clones; around 85% appear just once. Nearly 8.5% of the sample is taken by the ten largest.

Each collaborating institution followed its own protocols to collect whole blood in K2EDTA tubes. For TCRbeta analysis, collaborator samples were shipped as frozen whole blood, as isolated PBMCs, or as DNA extracted from either sample type. About this clone: What this receptor recognizes is not known. There are no base qualities to consult, and no much larger clone falls within one base.

CDR1 and CDR2, looked up from the germline V gene (reference sequence), are LGHDT and YNNKEL. There are 15 amino acids in the CDR3, from cysteine to phenylalanine inclusive. Only CDR3 DNA remains: 45 bases, in frame from the first base. V loses 4 bases of germline sequence and J loses 5 bases, and the interval between the two ends is 18 bases. This receptor was obtained from a man aged 55 to 70 with acute or convalescent COVID-19. The sample comprised peripheral blood. The chain joins TRBV3-1 (or the pseudogene TRBV3-2) to TRBJ2-7; the D gene is perhaps TRBD2, from 5 matching bases. The CDR3 has the sequence CASSPGGGRIHEQYF. The nucleotide sequence reads TGTGCCAGCAGCCCGGGTGGTGGGAGAATCCACGAGCAGTACTTC.